This TCR beta chain came from a study of T-cell memory formation after mild COVID-19. Study overall: Largely, the TCR clusters proved donor specific.

With respect to this clonotype: Its target is not known.

General study findings and limits: Clones that shrank (day 15 to 85) were balanced CD4/CD8, whereas later expanders leaned CD4+. Clones which contracted sat mainly in CM and EM if CD4+, and in EMRA if CD8+.

The CDR3 consists of 16 residues. Germline CDR1 is MNHEY and CDR2 is SVGAGI. V lost 10 bases, J lost 0 bases, and 9 bases stayed unmatched. 5'RACE, which relied on constant-segment primers, yielded TCR alpha and TCR beta cDNA libraries carrying sample barcodes and UMIs. TCRdb reprocessed the 5' RACE reads with MiXCR, giving one entry per CDR3 protein. The sample lists under 600,000 distinct CDR3 sequences, roughly 21% seen once, with roughly 9.1% in the top ten. Specimen: PBMCs or a T cell subset sorted from them (not recorded which). V gene TRBV6-5 combines with J gene TRBJ2-4; 10 nucleotides agree with TRBD1. This clonotype originated in an adult woman who had mild COVID-19 (a few samples of this study predate the infection). Cell type and time point are not known. CDR3 nucleotide sequence: TGTGCCACCCGGGACAGGGGATCACTAGCCAAAAACATTCAGTACTTC. Protein: CATRDRGSLAKNIQYF.